The clone carrying this T cell receptor beta chain was seen ten or more times. Antigen unknown. This sample was taken from a study of T cells in Graves' hyperthyroidism and ophthalmopathy. Study context: Peripheral blood was collected at initial diagnosis, before any treatment. Overall study results and limits: Blood held most thyroid clonotypes expanded above 0.001 frequency.

Germline values: CDR1 DFQATT, CDR2 SNEGSKA (reference sequence). The trim removed 3 bases at V and 4 bases at J, leaving 1 base unmatched. There are 13 residues in the CDR3. The source material, RNA transcripts, was used to amplify TCR beta CDR3 regions. HTBI primers were the set used in a first-round RT-PCR of the TCR CDR3. MiXCR, run by TCRdb on the multiplex PCR reads, gives a single entry per CDR3 protein. Here the sample spans some 600,000 distinct CDR3 sequences, more than 11% being singletons. Patients aged 18 to 65 with hyperthyroidism were newly diagnosed, with duration under 2 months. Uncontrolled infection, other autoimmune disease, pregnancy and lactation each barred patients from inclusion.

The specimen was blood. The chain recombines TRBV20-1 with TRBJ1-1, with 11 bases matching TRBD1. The clonotype originates from a woman aged 25-40 years with Graves' hyperthyroidism that later progressed to Graves' ophthalmopathy. Written as DNA, the CDR3 is TGCAGTGCTAGGGGGACAGGGGGCACTGAAGCTTTCTTT. The encoded protein is CSARGTGGTEAFF.